The TCR beta chain under discussion was sequenced for a study of blood T cells in healthy people across ages (dated by TCRdb to 2015 to 2017). Some background on the complete study: In model experiments, template switching captured roughly one uniquely barcoded TCR beta cDNA molecule for every two T cells. To avoid experimental bias, donors of different ages were randomly spread across the sequencing lanes. Age-related changes in TCR beta repertoire diversity were measured in the study by deep sequencing normalized with unique cDNA molecular identifiers. Four age groups were formed from the donors: young (average approximately 15 years), middle-aged (approximately 41), aged (approximately 60) and long-lived (roughly 88). Two additional independent replicas of 1 million unique cDNA reads from the same blood draw were analyzed for two donors (one aged 18 to 30 and one aged 80 or older).

Preparation of the library involved 5' RACE. Sequencing was carried out with an Illumina HiSeq 2500. The second PCR ran for about 6 to 11 cycles and used a J-beta primer mix along with a sample-barcoded 5' primer. Each TCR beta cDNA molecule received a unique molecular identifier from a template-switch 5' adaptor carrying 12 random nucleotides. Each sample yielded at least 2.5 million CDR3-containing paired-end reads. First-strand cDNA was synthesized from all RNA with the Mint cDNA synthesis kit, primed by a TRBC-specific oligonucleotide. All cDNA was treated with uracil-DNA glycosylase and then went through a first 18-cycle PCR with the universal primers M1SS and BC2_uni_R. Under the source paper's analysis protocol: Each sample was normalized by randomly selecting 1 million high-quality reads, each carrying a distinct molecular identifier. Instead of being binned into consensus sequences, reads with shared molecular identifiers were discarded. MiTCR, run with a Q25 quality threshold and the strictest error-elimination algorithm, handled CDR3 identification, clonotype clustering and error correction. A nonparametric unseen species model using Euler transformation provided a lower-bound estimate of total TCR beta diversity. The public sequencing data were trimmed at Q25 with fastp and processed into clonotypes with MiXCR by TCRdb, which kept only in-frame beta chains. A single entry per CDR3 protein holds the most common genes and DNA from its merged rows. In this record, the V and J calls reflect TCRdb's handling and not the investigators' own analysis. This sample is represented by about 810,000 distinct CDR3 sequences; 35% to 40% of them were singletons. The ten largest clones add up to roughly 13% of the sample.

Overall study outcomes, separate from this receptor: Estimates of total diversity based on one million sequenced T cells were considered lower bounds and underestimates. Compared with the aged group, the long-lived group had more naive CD4+ T cells, fewer expanded clones and increased TCR diversity, a pattern suggesting age selection. A strong correlation was found between observed TCR beta diversity and the percentage of naive T cells measured by flow cytometry. Observed TCR beta diversity per million T cells fell roughly linearly with age, and a significant reduction was already apparent by age roughly 41. Because the CMV infection status of the donors was unknown, age-related changes in expanded clonotypes may potentially have been confounded. Bulk unsorted PBMC profiling prevented conclusive comparison of naive and antigen-experienced compartments.

The 39 donors, aged about 6 to 95 years, were systemically healthy Caucasian individuals from Russia. Roughly 11 milliliters of peripheral blood were drawn from each donor into EDTA-treated Vacutainer tubes. PBMCs were isolated by Ficoll-Paque density-gradient centrifugation, with at least 6 million obtained per sample. Total RNA was extracted from PBMCs with Trizol reagent, with at least 6 micrograms obtained per sample. Naive CD45RAhigh/CD27high T cell percentages were measured by flow cytometry on a PBMC aliquot from every donor. Inclusive of the bounding cysteine and phenylalanine, the CDR3 is 18 residues long. The DNA shown is the 54-base CDR3, in frame from base 1. Trimming removed 4 bases from V and 4 bases from J; the gene matches leave 9 bases unexplained. CDR1 SGHRS and CDR2 YFSETQ are derived from the germline V gene. This clonotype was observed a handful of times. The clone's antigen remains unknown. Base qualities are not at hand, and no much larger clone is one base apart.

Sequencing used blood. The receptor chain draws on TRBV5-1 and TRBJ2-1; TRBD2 agrees with 15 junctional bases. This TCR came from a young man in good health. The CDR3 is CASSRTSGGAPRYNEQFF. At the DNA level, the sequence is TGCGCCAGCAGCCGGACTAGCGGGGGGGCACCTCGTTACAATGAGCAGTTCTTC.